This is a list of T cell receptor beta chains from one sample in a study of CD4+ T cells in melanoma. The repertoire was sequenced with immunoSEQ multiplex PCR; TCRdb's copy has only in-frame clones and lacks some. The table records 10,000 or so clones, 55% to 75% of them present only once. The source material was cells from a culture (not recorded whether cultured in vitro). The source of these receptors is a human donor with melanoma. The CDR3 runs from the conserved cysteine through the conserved F or W. A D gene is named only where the DNA matches it firmly. Some rows have no size entry. The others give once, few or many, or a class for an expanded clone.

>TRBV19|NA|NA|TRBJ2-1
TGTGCCAGTTCGCCCGACACCACCTACAATGAGCAGTTCTTC
CASSPDTTYNEQFF
>TRBV6-6|once|NA|TRBJ1-4
TGTGCCAGCAGGCGCGAAAGGGGTAATGAAAAACTGTTTTTT
CASRRERGNEKLFF
>TRBV19|NA|NA|TRBJ1-5
TGTGCCAGTAGAGGTATAGGGGTAAGGCAGCCCCAGCATTTT
CASRGIGVRQPQHF
>TRBV10-3|few|TRBD2|TRBJ2-7
TGTGCCATCAGTGAGACGGGGGGGCCGAGAACCTACGAGCAGTACTTC
CAISETGGPRTYEQYF
>TRBV2|few|NA|TRBJ1-3
TGTGCCAGCAGTGCACGGAGGGCGGGAAACACCATATATTTT
CASSARRAGNTIYF
>TRBV20-1|NA|NA|TRBJ2-3
TGCAGTGCTAGACTGGGGAATACGCAGTATTTT
CSARLGNTQYF
>TRBV20-1|NA|NA|TRBJ1-2
TGCAGTGTACGGGACTATGGCTACACCTTC
CSVRDYGYTF
>TRBV15|once|TRBD2|TRBJ2-2
TGTGCCACCAGCGGGGGACTAGCGGGGGGGCCAGCGGGGGAGCTGTTTTTT
CATSGGLAGGPAGELFF
>TRBV18|NA|NA|TRBJ1-2
TGTGCCAGCTCACAACTGGACGGGACCTATGGCTACACCTTC
CASSQLDGTYGYTF
>TRBV25-1|once|TRBD1|TRBJ2-2
TGTGCCAGCATTGGACAGGGACGCACCGGGGAGCTGTTTTTT
CASIGQGRTGELFF
>TRBV11-2|NA|TRBD1|TRBJ2-2
TGTGCCAGCAGCTTGTACAGGGGCGGGGAGCTGTTTTTT
CASSLYRGGELFF
>TRBV9|few|NA|TRBJ1-2
TGTGCCAGCAGCTCCTACGACTATGGCTACACCTTC
CASSSYDYGYTF
>TRBV6-1|NA|NA|TRBJ2-1
TGTGCCAGCAGTGCTCGGGGCCCATACAATGAGCAGTTCTTC
CASSARGPYNEQFF
>TRBV9|NA|TRBD1|TRBJ2-3
TGTGCCAGCAGCTCGCCACAGGGGCACAAGGATACGCAGTATTTT
CASSSPQGHKDTQYF
>TRBV19|NA|TRBD1|TRBJ2-1
TGTGCCAGTACCAGGACAGGGAGCGATGAGCAGTTCTTC
CASTRTGSDEQFF
>TRBV18|NA|NA|TRBJ2-1
TGTGCCAGCTCACCAGGGGGCCACAATGAGCAGTTCTTC
CASSPGGHNEQFF
>TRBV11-2|NA|TRBD1|TRBJ2-7
TGTGCCAGCAGCTTTTGGGACTTGACAGGGGGTTCCTACGAGCAGTACTTC
CASSFWDLTGGSYEQYF
>TRBV4-1|NA|NA|TRBJ2-1
TGCGCCAGCAGCCAAGATAGAGTGGTACGTGATGAGCAGTTCTTC
CASSQDRVVRDEQFF
>TRBV19|once|TRBD2|TRBJ2-7
TGTGCCAGTAAGGCGGGGGGCACCTACGAGCAGTACTTC
CASKAGGTYEQYF
>TRBV4-1|NA|NA|TRBJ1-5
TGCGCCAGCAGCCAATATTACGTTAGGAATCAGGCCCAGCATTTT
CASSQYYVRNQAQHF
>TRBV6-6|once|NA|TRBJ1-1
TGTGCCAGCACCTTACGACAGGACTACACTGAAGCTTTCTTT
CASTLRQDYTEAFF
>TRBV11-1|NA|NA|TRBJ2-5
TGTGCCAGCAGCTCCCCGACCGGGTCGGAGACCCAGTACTTC
CASSSPTGSETQYF
>TRBV7-2|few|NA|TRBJ2-1
TGTGCCAGCAGCTTAATGTCGGGGGCCTCTGGTGAGCAGTTCTTC
CASSLMSGASGEQFF
>TRBV7-2|few|TRBD2|TRBJ2-7
TGTGCCAGCAGCGGGGGGAGGGTAGCCTCCTTGGAGCAGTACTTC
CASSGGRVASLEQYF
>TRBV5-4|once|TRBD1|TRBJ1-5
TGTGCCAGCAGCTTGGCCCCAGGGGGCGCGGAGCCCCAGCATTTT
CASSLAPGGAEPQHF
>TRBV4-1|few|NA|TRBJ2-7
TGCGCCAGCAGGCAGACGCCCCGGGCCAGAGTGCCTGAGCAGTACTTC
CASRQTPRARVPEQYF
>TRBV20-1|NA|NA|TRBJ1-4
TGCAGTGCTAGTTACGAAAAACTGTTTTTT
CSASYEKLFF
>TRBV7-9|NA|NA|TRBJ2-7
TGTGCCTGGGACTCTGGCTCCTACGAGCAGTACTTC
CAWDSGSYEQYF
>TRBV7-6|NA|NA|TRBJ2-3
TGTGCCAGCAGCTTAGCGCGAAGGGATACGCAGTATTTT
CASSLARRDTQYF
>TRBV10-2|NA|NA|TRBJ1-2
TGCGCCAGCAGGGACAGAGGAGAGGTCTATGGCTACACCTTC
CASRDRGEVYGYTF
>TRBV29-1|once|NA|TRBJ1-1
TGCAGCGTTGTCCGAATAGGGACTCTGAACACTGAAGCTTTCTTT
CSVVRIGTLNTEAFF
>TRBV4-1|NA|NA|TRBJ1-5
TGCGCCAGCAGCAAAAATACCCCAGGGCCAGATCAGCCCCAGCATTTT
CASSKNTPGPDQPQHF
>TRBV19|NA|NA|TRBJ2-1
TGTGCCAGTAGCAGGGGAACCTACAATGAGCAGTTCTTC
CASSRGTYNEQFF
>TRBV6-5|NA|TRBD2|TRBJ2-1
TGTGCCAGCAGTGTCTCGGGGCCGGGGGGGCAGTTCTTC
CASSVSGPGGQFF
>TRBV15|NA|NA|TRBJ2-1
TGTGCCACCAGCAGAGCACACCTGGCAGGGGGGCAAGGACCCCGGTTCTTC
CATSRAHLAGGQGPRFF
>TRBV9|NA|TRBD1|TRBJ2-6
TGTGCCAGCAGCGCGGACAGGGGAGGTGCTTTAAGCTCTGGGGCCAACGTCCTGACTTTC
CASSADRGGALSSGANVLTF
>TRBV7-3|NA|NA|TRBJ2-1
TGTGCCAGCAGCTTAAGTCCTCGGGGGAATGAGCAGTTCTTC
CASSLSPRGNEQFF
>TRBV10-2|once|NA|TRBJ2-1
TGCGCCAGCAGTGAGAAGGCCGTCGGGGGCAATGAGCAGTTCTTC
CASSEKAVGGNEQFF
>TRBV27|NA|NA|TRBJ2-7
TGTGCCAGCAGGGGGGACTGGGACGAGCAGTACTTC
CASRGDWDEQYF
>TRBV6-6|NA|NA|TRBJ1-6
TGTGCCAGCAGCGAAGTGGGCTCCTATAATTCACCCCTCCACTTT
CASSEVGSYNSPLHF
>TRBV7-2|NA|TRBD1|TRBJ2-7
TGTGCCAGCAGCCGCCTGGGACAGCGCGGAGAGCAGTACTTC
CASSRLGQRGEQYF
>TRBV4-1|NA|TRBD1|TRBJ1-1
TGCGCCAGCAGCCAAGTTTCGGACAGGGGCCCGATTAACACTGAAGCTTTCTTT
CASSQVSDRGPINTEAFF
>TRBV4-1|NA|NA|TRBJ1-2
TGCGCCAGCAGCCAAGTACAGACACAAAACTATGGCTACACCTTC
CASSQVQTQNYGYTF
>TRBV6-1|NA|NA|TRBJ1-5
TGTGCCAGCAGTGAAGGGACGTGGGGCAATCAGCCCCAGCATTTT
CASSEGTWGNQPQHF
>TRBV5-8|NA|TRBD1|TRBJ2-2
TGTGCCAGCAGCCGATGGACAGGGGGCTACACCGGGGAGCTGTTTTTT
CASSRWTGGYTGELFF
>TRBV6-1|NA|NA|TRBJ1-2
TGTGCCAGCAGTTTAGACCATTACTATGGCTACACCTTC
CASSLDHYYGYTF
>TRBV7-2|NA|NA|TRBJ2-5
TGTGCCAGCAGCTTAGTTGCTAGCAACCCAGAGACCCAGTACTTC
CASSLVASNPETQYF
>TRBV7-2|few|NA|TRBJ1-6
TGTGCCAGCAGCTTAGGCCAGGGACTGGATTCACCCCTCCACTTT
CASSLGQGLDSPLHF
>TRBV5-5|NA|NA|TRBJ1-4
TGTGCCAGCAGCTTGAGTACGAGCGACGGAGAAAAACTGTTTTTT
CASSLSTSDGEKLFF